The TCR beta chain described here comes from a study of blood T cell repertoires in COVID-19. About the study: T cells, B-cell-depleted T cells, or PBMCs provided the cDNA or gDNA that served as material.

How the authors handled the data: Amplifying reference gene primers gave estimates of nucleated cell counts. The protocol was immunoSEQ multiplex PCR, while the TCRdb copy is restricted to in-frame clones and leaves out a portion. V and J calls and clone size are as listed in that table; D and trimming were resolved from the DNA. This repertoire shows approximately 470,000 clones, 75% to 90% found once; its top ten account for under 0.85%. Per germline, CDR1 SGHRS and CDR2 YFSETQ. This CDR3 comprises 16 residues. V lost 0 bases and J 7 bases, leaving 19 bases between the germline ends. The chain joins TRBV5-1 to TRBJ1-2; a possible D gene is TRBD1 (6 bases). The sequenced material came from PBMCs or T cells enriched from blood (not recorded which). This TCR was sampled from a woman under 30 who had recovered from COVID-19. In DNA form, the CDR3 reads TGCGCCAGCAGCTTGGGAATTAACAGGGAAAGCGGTGGCTACACCTTC. This gives the protein CASSLGINRESGGYTF.